This T cell receptor beta chain was profiled in a study of cytomegalovirus exposure and HLA in healthy donors. Both 60 Vbeta primers and 13 Jbeta primers went into the PCR. In the source study's methods: In a later analysis, some 80 million unique TCR beta chains included roughly 11 million shared by two or more donors. TCRdb's table, derived via immunoSEQ multiplex PCR, lists solely in-frame clones and lacks some. The DNA was the basis for D and trimming; V, J and clone size are from that table. The sample has 110,000 or so clones, 60% to 80% seen once; the top ten hold about 2%. CDR3 length: 12 residues. Trimming stripped 4 bases from V and 5 bases from J, with 11 bases between. Germline values: CDR1 GTSNPN, CDR2 SVGIG (reference sequence).

The TCR was taken from a human donor in good health. The chain combines TRBV30 with TRBJ1-1, with D possibly being TRBD1 (6 bases). Sequenced sample: PBMCs. CDR3 loop: CAWNTQGTEAFF. The CDR3 nucleotides are TGTGCCTGGAACACCCAGGGGACTGAAGCTTTCTTT.